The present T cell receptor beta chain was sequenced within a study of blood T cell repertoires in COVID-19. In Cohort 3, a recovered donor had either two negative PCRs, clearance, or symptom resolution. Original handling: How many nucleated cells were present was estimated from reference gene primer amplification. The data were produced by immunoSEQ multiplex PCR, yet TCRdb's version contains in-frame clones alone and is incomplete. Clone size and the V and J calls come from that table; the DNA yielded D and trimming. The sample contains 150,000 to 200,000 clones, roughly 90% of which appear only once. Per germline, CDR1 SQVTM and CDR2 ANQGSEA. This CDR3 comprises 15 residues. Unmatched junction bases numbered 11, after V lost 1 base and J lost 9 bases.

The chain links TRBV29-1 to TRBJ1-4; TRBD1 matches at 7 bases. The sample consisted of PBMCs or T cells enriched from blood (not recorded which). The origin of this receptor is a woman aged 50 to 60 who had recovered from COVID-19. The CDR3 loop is CSVEAPRDSFQKLFF. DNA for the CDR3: TGCAGCGTTGAAGCTCCTCGGGACAGCTTCCAAAAACTGTTTTTT.